Each of the 21 T cell receptor beta chains below was sequenced from the same sample in a study of response to subunit inactivated influenza vaccine. Via MiXCR, TCRdb re-called the RT-PCR reads, giving one row per CDR3 protein. This repertoire shows more than 700,000 distinct CDR3 sequences, approximately 22% found once; its top ten account for approximately 10%. The sequencing used PBMCs from blood, collected around 5 days after vaccination. These receptors were taken from a man in his forties or fifties who received an inactivated influenza vaccine.

The chain recombines TRBV6-2 or TRBV6-3 with TRBJ2-7; D is possibly TRBD1 (6 bases). The V gene lost 0 bases and the J gene lost 3 bases, with 15 bases spanning the gap. CDR1 and CDR2 (germline): MNHEY, SVGEGT. There are 16 residues in the CDR3. The CDR3 reads CASSYSSGQPLYEQYF. DNA for the CDR3: TGTGCCAGCAGTTACTCGTCCGGACAGCCCCTCTACGAGCAGTACTTC.

V usage is TRBV6-5 and J usage is TRBJ2-1; D not certain. CDR3 length: 15 residues. Germline assignment: CDR1 MNHEY and CDR2 SVGAGI. Trimming removed 2 bases at V and 8 bases at J, with 16 bases between. CDR3 loop: CASSYHRLPSYEQFF. The CDR3 DNA follows: TGTGCCAGCAGTTACCACCGACTGCCAAGCTATGAGCAGTTCTTC.

DNA for the CDR3: TGTGCCAGCAGCTACACAGGGGGAAGCCGAGCAGATACGCAGTATTTT. Translated: CASSYTGGSRADTQYF. V usage is TRBV7-9 and J usage is TRBJ2-3, with 8 bases fitting TRBD1. The germline CDR1 and CDR2 sequences are SEHNR and FQNEAQ (reference sequence). The CDR3 extends over 16 amino acids. V trimming: 4 bases; J trimming: 4 bases; junction bases outside the gene matches: 10.

The chain recombines TRBV15 with TRBJ2-4, with TRBD2 as a possible D gene (6 bases). CDR1 is LNHNV and CDR2 is YYDKDF in the germline V gene (reference sequence). V lost 1 base, J lost 0 bases, and 13 bases lay in between. CDR3 length equals 17 residues. CDR3: CATSRARRGVAKNIQYF. DNA for the CDR3: TGTGCCACCAGCAGAGCACGGCGGGGAGTAGCCAAAAACATTCAGTACTTC.

This chain uses TRBV6-5 with TRBJ2-1; 8 bases map to TRBD1. CDR1 is MNHEY, CDR2 SVGAGI, per germline. The CDR3 contains 15 residues. V lost 6 bases, J lost 3 bases, and 7 bases stayed unmatched. The CDR3 loop is CASRLDRGYYNEQFF. DNA of the CDR3: TGTGCCAGCAGACTCGACAGGGGCTACTACAATGAGCAGTTCTTC.

There are a few counts of this clonotype. The V and J genes are TRBV20-1 and TRBJ1-2; 8 positions match TRBD1. The germline V gene encodes CDR1 DFQATT and CDR2 SNEGSKA (reference sequence). The CDR3 loop spans 12 amino acids. After removal of 0 bases from V and 10 bases from J, the junction contained 4 bases not matched to a gene. The chain's CDR3 is CSARDGQGFYTF. CDR3 coding DNA: TGCAGTGCTAGAGACGGACAGGGCTTCTACACCTTC.

The CDR3 coding sequence is TGTGCCAGCAGCCAAGGGGACAGAAATCAGCCCCAGCATTTT. Protein sequence: CASSQGDRNQPQHF. This rearrangement joins TRBV4-2 to TRBJ1-5; 7 nucleotides agree with TRBD1. V lost 1 base, J lost 4 bases, and 1 base stayed unmatched. Germline V CDR1 and CDR2: LGHNA, YNFKEQ. CDR3 length: 14 amino acids.

The chain has TRBV30 and TRBJ2-1; D is undetermined. The V end was cut by 3 bases, the J end by 5 bases, with 11 bases between. Germline CDR1 and CDR2: GTSNPN and SVGIG (reference sequence). The CDR3 is 13 residues long. For the CDR3, the DNA is TGTGCCTGGAGCTTGGACGGAGACAATGAGCAGTTCTTC. Translated, it gives CAWSLDGDNEQFF.

This clonotype was picked up a small number of times. The rearrangement uses TRBV25-1 and TRBJ1-2, with a tentative D call TRBD1 (6 bases). Trimming took 4 bases from V and 0 from J, leaving 15 bases between them. The V gene's germline CDR1 is MGHDK and CDR2 SYGVNS. The CDR3 is made up of 16 amino acids. CDR3: CASSGAGVRANYGYTF. The DNA of the CDR3 is TGTGCCAGCAGTGGCGCAGGGGTTAGGGCTAACTATGGCTACACCTTC.

This clonotype was seen a few times. This sequence joins TRBV24-1 and TRBJ2-5; D unresolved. Germline V gene data show CDR1 as KGHDR and CDR2 as SFDVKD. Trimming pared 7 bases from V and 5 bases from J, leaving 10 bases between. There are 12 residues in the CDR3. The CDR3 region is CATSPRGETQYF. CDR3 nucleotides: TGTGCCACCAGCCCTCGTGGCGAGACCCAGTACTTC.

V is TRBV6-5 and J is TRBJ2-6, with 10 bases that match TRBD1. The ends lost 2 bases at V and 3 bases at J; junction bases unmatched: 4. The CDR3 length is 17 residues. Germline lookup yields CDR1 MNHEY and CDR2 SVGAGI. This CDR3 reads CASSYRQGAGGANVLTF. The DNA for the CDR3 is TGTGCCAGCAGTTACCGACAGGGGGCTGGTGGGGCCAACGTCCTGACTTTC.

This clonotype was counted ten times or more. This chain links TRBV5-4 with TRBJ2-2, with 8 bases lining up with TRBD2. Germline V CDR1 and CDR2: SGHNT, YYREEE (reference sequence). The CDR3 is 12 residues long. The J segment lost 5 bases and the V segment lost 6 bases, leaving 0 bases of the junction unmatched. CDR3 in amino acids: CASTGGTGELFF. CDR3 bases: TGTGCCAGCACGGGGGGGACCGGGGAGCTGTTTTTT.

This clonotype has only a few counts. This chain uses TRBV7-9 with TRBJ2-7; D uncertain. Germline assignment: CDR1 SEHNR and CDR2 FQNEAQ (reference sequence). V lost 10 bases, J lost 2 bases, and 12 bases lay in between. The CDR3 is made up of 12 amino acids. CDR3 in amino acids: CAIQTSTYEQYF. The CDR3 DNA is TGTGCCATCCAGACATCGACCTACGAGCAGTACTTC.

This clonotype was seen a few times. The genes are TRBV7-8 and TRBJ1-5; no firm D call. Germline V gene sequence: CDR1 SGHVS, CDR2 FQNEAQ. This CDR3 region has 15 residues. The V and J ends lost 3 bases and 7 bases respectively, with 16 bases between them. CDR3 loop: CASSFTIDPGQPQHF. DNA for the CDR3: TGTGCCAGCAGCTTTACTATCGACCCGGGGCAGCCCCAGCATTTT.

The chain joins TRBV5-6 to TRBJ2-4; no clear D. The V gene lost 4 bases and the J gene lost 2 bases, with 19 bases spanning the gap. Germline CDR1 reads SGHDT; CDR2 reads YYEEEE. The CDR3 loop spans 17 amino acids. In DNA form, the CDR3 reads TGTGCCAGCAGCGAAACGAGACTCTGGCTGTCCAAAAACATTCAGTACTTC. Its protein product is CASSETRLWLSKNIQYF.

V gene TRBV27 combines with J gene TRBJ2-4; D ambiguous. The CDR3 is 14 amino acids. Germline CDR1 and CDR2: MNHEY and SMNVEV (reference sequence). V was clipped by 4 bases and J by 0 bases, with 7 bases between them. The CDR3 sequence is CASSSRVAKNIQYF. CDR3 in DNA: TGTGCCAGCAGTTCACGAGTAGCCAAAAACATTCAGTACTTC.

The chain uses TRBV7-2 and TRBJ2-7; TRBD2 aligns across 9 bases. The germline CDR1 and CDR2 sequences are SGHTA and FQGNSA. The CDR3 spans 15 residues. V lost 1 base and J lost 3; bases outside the gene matches: 4. CDR3 DNA: TGTGCCAGCAGCTTAGTAAGCGGGGGGTTCTACGAGCAGTACTTC. Encoded protein: CASSLVSGGFYEQYF.

The sample holds a few counts of this clonotype. The V call is TRBV7-9, the J call TRBJ2-1; 7 nucleotides match TRBD2. The CDR3 is 16 amino acids. V lost 0 bases to trimming and J lost 3 bases; unmatched junction nucleotides: 5. Germline assignment: CDR1 SEHNR and CDR2 FQNEAQ (reference sequence). The CDR3 loop reads CASSLAFGGSYNEQFF. The CDR3 DNA is TGTGCCAGCAGCTTAGCTTTTGGCGGGAGCTACAATGAGCAGTTCTTC.

A few counts support this clonotype. This chain links TRBV4-3 with TRBJ2-7; 10 bases agree with TRBD2. Germline CDR1 LGHNA, CDR2 YSLEER. Trimming cost V 1 base and J 2 bases; bases outside gene matches: 5. CDR3 size: 16 residues. The DNA for the CDR3 is TGCGCCAGCAGCCAAGCCAGCGGGAGGGTAACCTACGAGCAGTACTTC. It encodes CASSQASGRVTYEQYF.

This clonotype was observed a handful of times. The chain uses TRBV4-3 and TRBJ2-1, with D tentatively TRBD2 (5 bases). Per germline, CDR1 LGHNA and CDR2 YSLEER. The CDR3 consists of 13 residues. V was cut by 3 bases and J by 9 bases, with 12 bases left in between. CDR3 bases: TGCGCCAGCAGCCACTCAAGGGAGTTTGAGCAGTTCTTC. Its translation is CASSHSREFEQFF.

The rearrangement links TRBV7-2 to TRBJ1-1; no firm D call. The ends were cut back, 5 bases at V and 10 bases at J, with 14 bases in the middle. In germline, CDR1 is SGHTA, CDR2 FQGNSA. This CDR3 comprises 12 residues. The CDR3 bases are TGTGCCAGCAGCCCGCCCGGACGTATAGCTTTCTTT. Encoded protein: CASSPPGRIAFF.